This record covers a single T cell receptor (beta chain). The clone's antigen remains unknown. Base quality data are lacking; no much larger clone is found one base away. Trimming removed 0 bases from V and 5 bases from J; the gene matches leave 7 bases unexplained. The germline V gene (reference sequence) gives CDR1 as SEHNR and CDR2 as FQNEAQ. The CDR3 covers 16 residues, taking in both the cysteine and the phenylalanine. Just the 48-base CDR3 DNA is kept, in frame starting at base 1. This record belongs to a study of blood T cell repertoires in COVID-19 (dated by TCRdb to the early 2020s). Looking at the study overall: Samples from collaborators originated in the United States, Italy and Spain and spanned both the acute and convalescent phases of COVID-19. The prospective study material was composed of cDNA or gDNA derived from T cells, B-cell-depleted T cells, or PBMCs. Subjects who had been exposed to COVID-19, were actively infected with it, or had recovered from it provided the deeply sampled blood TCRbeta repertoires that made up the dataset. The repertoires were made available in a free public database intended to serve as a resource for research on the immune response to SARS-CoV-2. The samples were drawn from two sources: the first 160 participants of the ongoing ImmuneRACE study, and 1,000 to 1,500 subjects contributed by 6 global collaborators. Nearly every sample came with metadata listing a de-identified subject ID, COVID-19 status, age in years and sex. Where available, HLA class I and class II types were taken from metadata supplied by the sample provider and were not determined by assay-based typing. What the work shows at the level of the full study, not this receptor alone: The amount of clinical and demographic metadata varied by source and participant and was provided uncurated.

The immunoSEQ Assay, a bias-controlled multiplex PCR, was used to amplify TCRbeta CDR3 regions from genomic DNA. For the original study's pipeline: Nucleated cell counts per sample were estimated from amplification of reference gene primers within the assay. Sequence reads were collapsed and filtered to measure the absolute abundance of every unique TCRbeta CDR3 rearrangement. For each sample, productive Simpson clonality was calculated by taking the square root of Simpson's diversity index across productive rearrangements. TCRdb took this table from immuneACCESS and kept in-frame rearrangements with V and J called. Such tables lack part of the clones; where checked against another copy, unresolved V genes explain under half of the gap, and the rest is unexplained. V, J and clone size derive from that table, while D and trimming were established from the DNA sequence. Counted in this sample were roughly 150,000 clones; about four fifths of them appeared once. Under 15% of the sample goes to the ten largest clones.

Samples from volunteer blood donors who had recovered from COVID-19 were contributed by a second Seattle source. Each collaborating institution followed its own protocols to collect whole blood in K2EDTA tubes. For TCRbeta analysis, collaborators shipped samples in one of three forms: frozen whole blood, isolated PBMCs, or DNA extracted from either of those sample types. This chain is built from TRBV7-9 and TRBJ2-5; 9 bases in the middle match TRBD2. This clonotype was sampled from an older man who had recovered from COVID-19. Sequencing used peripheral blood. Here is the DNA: TGTGCCAGCAGCTTAGCTCTGGCGGGAGGGGATGAGACCCAGTACTTC. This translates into CASSLALAGGDETQYF.